What follows describes a single T cell receptor (beta chain). The assay, immunoSEQ v3.0, was run at survey level. Clones were sequenced by immunoSEQ multiplex PCR, and TCRdb holds only the in-frame ones, with some missing. The table has around 8,000 clones, about 85% seen once. The data originate from a study of long-term antiretroviral therapy in people with HIV. Sequenced material: unsorted PBMCs, taken 2.5 to 2.7 years before starting antiretroviral therapy. This receptor was identified in a man in his forties with HIV.

CDR3 DNA: TGTGCTAGTGGTTTTGAGGCAGAAACCCACGGCTATGGCTACACCTTC. It specifies CASGFEAETHGYGYTF. The chain recombines TRBV12-5 with TRBJ1-2; D not certain. V gave up 3 bases and J gave up 4 bases, with 18 bases separating them. The CDR3 has 16 residues. Germline-derived CDR1 and CDR2 are LGHNT and FRNRAP. The variable domain in full, with the rest retrieved from reference TRBV12-5 and TRBJ1-2, is DARVTQTPRHKVTEMGQEVTMRCQPILGHNTVFWYRQTMMQGLELLAYFRNRAPLDDSGMPKDRFSAEMPDATLATLKIQPSEPRDSAVYFCASGFEAETHGYGYTFGSGTRLTVV.